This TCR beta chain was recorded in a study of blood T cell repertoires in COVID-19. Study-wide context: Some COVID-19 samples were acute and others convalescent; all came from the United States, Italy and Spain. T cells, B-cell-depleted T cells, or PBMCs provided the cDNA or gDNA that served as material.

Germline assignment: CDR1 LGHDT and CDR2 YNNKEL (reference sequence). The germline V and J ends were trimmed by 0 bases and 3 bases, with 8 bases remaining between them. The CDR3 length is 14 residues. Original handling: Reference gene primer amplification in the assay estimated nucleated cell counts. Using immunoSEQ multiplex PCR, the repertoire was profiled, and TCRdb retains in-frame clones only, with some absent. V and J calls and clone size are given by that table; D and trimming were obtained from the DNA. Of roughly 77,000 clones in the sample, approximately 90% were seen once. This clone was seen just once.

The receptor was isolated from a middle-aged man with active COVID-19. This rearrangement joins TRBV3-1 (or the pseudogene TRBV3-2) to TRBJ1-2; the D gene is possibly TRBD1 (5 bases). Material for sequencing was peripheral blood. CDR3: CASSQEGGYYGYTF. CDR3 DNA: TGTGCCAGCAGCCAAGAGGGGGGGTACTATGGCTACACCTTC.